This section outlines one T cell receptor (beta chain) sequence together with its context. Its antigen is as yet unknown. Germline CDR1 SGHRS, CDR2 YFSETQ. V was pared by 2 bases and J by 1 base, with 12 bases between. The CDR3 runs to 16 residues. The data belong to a study of CD8+ T cells in alopecia areata. Study summary: Treatment comprised oral tofacitinib, 5 to 10 mg twice daily, in treated patients. Findings and caveats of the study: Sharing of TCRs across patients appeared less clear than in mice, possibly for HLA-related reasons.

RNA was extracted and reverse transcribed into cDNA as the sequencing template. Data came from immunoSEQ multiplex PCR; TCRdb stores just in-frame clones and leaves some out. The sample lists 140,000 to 150,000 clones; roughly 64% were seen once. Obtained from alopecia areata patients were lesional scalp punch biopsies along with peripheral blood. Sorting of PBMCs yielded the CD4+ and CD8+ T cells. The sequencing used CD4+ T cells sorted from blood, collected at week 0. The TCR comes from a human donor with alopecia areata. The chain joins TRBV5-1 to TRBJ2-2; D unclear. The DNA of the CDR3 is TGCGCCAGCAGCTTACTAACATCCCTGAACACCGGGGAGCTGTTTTTT. Its translation is CASSLLTSLNTGELFF.